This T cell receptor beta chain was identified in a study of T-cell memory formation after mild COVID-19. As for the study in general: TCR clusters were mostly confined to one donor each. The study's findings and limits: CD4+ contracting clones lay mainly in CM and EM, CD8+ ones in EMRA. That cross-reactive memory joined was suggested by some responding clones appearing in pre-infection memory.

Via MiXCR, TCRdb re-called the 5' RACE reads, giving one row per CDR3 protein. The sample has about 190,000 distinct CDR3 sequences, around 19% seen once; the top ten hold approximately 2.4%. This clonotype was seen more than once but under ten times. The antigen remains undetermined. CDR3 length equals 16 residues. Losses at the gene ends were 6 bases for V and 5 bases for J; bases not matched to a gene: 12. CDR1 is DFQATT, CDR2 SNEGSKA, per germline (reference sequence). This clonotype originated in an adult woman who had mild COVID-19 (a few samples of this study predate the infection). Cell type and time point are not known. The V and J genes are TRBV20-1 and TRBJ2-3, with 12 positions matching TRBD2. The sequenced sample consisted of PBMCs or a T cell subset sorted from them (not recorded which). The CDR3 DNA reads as TGCAGTGCCCACGAGCCGACTAGCGGGAGTCAAGATACGCAGTATTTT. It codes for CSAHEPTSGSQDTQYF.